Following are 21 T cell receptor beta chains from one sample sequenced in a study of cytomegalovirus exposure and HLA in healthy donors (dated by TCRdb to between 2016 and 2019). The library was made by the immunoSEQ multiplex PCR assay. A mixture of 60 forward primers for TCR Vbeta segments and 13 reverse primers for TCR Jbeta segments was used in the multiplex PCR. The table was pulled from immuneACCESS by TCRdb, which kept in-frame rearrangements only. Such tables lose some clones; where checked, under half of the loss comes from unresolved V genes, and the rest has no known cause. This sample gives some 160,000 clones in total; around 77% of them show up just once. Jointly, the top ten make up 1.3% to 1.5% of the sample. The source material was PBMCs. Every receptor here comes from a woman in her thirties in good health and CMV-seronegative.

This clone was detected a few times. The V gene is TRBV2, the J gene TRBJ2-5; 14 nucleotides match TRBD2. The CDR3 spans 16 residues. V shed 6 bases, J shed 4 bases, and the junction held 7 bases outside the gene matches. Per the germline V gene, CDR1 is SNHLY and CDR2 is FYNNEI. CDR3 sequence: CASRAGTSGGGETQYF. Here the CDR3 DNA reads TGTGCCAGCAGGGCGGGGACTAGCGGGGGAGGAGAGACCCAGTACTTC.

The V call is TRBV2, the J call TRBJ2-2, with D perhaps matching TRBD1 (6 bases). V lost 4 bases, J lost 4 bases, and 10 bases lay in between. The germline CDR1 and CDR2 sequences are SNHLY and FYNNEI. This CDR3 spans 14 amino acids. CDR3 region: CASSARGSTGELFF. The CDR3 DNA sequence: TGTGCCAGCAGTGCCAGGGGTAGCACCGGGGAGCTGTTTTTT.

The chain employs TRBV15 and TRBJ2-2, with D uncertain. Germline assignment: CDR1 LNHNV and CDR2 YYDKDF (reference sequence). The CDR3 consists of 14 residues. V was trimmed by 5 bases and J by 5 bases, leaving 12 bases between them. The CDR3 DNA reads TGTGCCACCAGCCGACGGGTAGAAACCGGGGAGCTGTTTTTT. This encodes CATSRRVETGELFF. The full variable domain, rest sourced from reference TRBV15 and TRBJ2-2, is DAMVIQNPRYQVTQFGKPVTLSCSQTLNHNVMYWYQQKSSQAPKLLFHYYDKDFNNEADTPDNFQSRRPNTSFCFLDIRSPGLGDTAMYLCATSRRVETGELFFGEGSRLTVL.

This rearrangement joins TRBV11-2 to TRBJ1-1; no clear D. Germline V lookup: CDR1 SGHAT, CDR2 FQNNGV. There are 12 residues in the CDR3. Deletions cut 10 bases from V and 4 bases from J, with 13 bases between. CDR3 sequence: CATENRVTEAFF. DNA of the CDR3: TGTGCCACCGAGAACAGAGTCACTGAAGCTTTCTTT. Looking up the rest from reference TRBV11-2 and TRBJ1-1 gives the full variable domain: EAGVAQSPRYKIIEKRQSVAFWCNPISGHATLYWYQQILGQGPKLLIQFQNNGVVDDSQLPKDRFSAERLKGVDSTLKIQPAKLEDSAVYLCATENRVTEAFFGQGTRLTVV.

The chain recombines TRBV2 with TRBJ1-1; no clear D gene. CDR1 and CDR2 from the germline V gene are SNHLY and FYNNEI. The CDR3 covers 14 residues. The V and J ends lost 4 bases and 5 bases respectively, with 14 bases between them. This CDR3 is CASSGAGRRTEAFF. CDR3 nucleotide sequence: TGTGCCAGCAGTGGTGCGGGGAGGAGGACTGAAGCTTTCTTT.

In its sample, this clone was seen once. The chain links TRBV7-9 to TRBJ2-3, with 10 bases aligning to TRBD2. The germline gives CDR1 SEHNR, CDR2 FQNEAQ (reference sequence). The CDR3 has 14 amino acids. The V segment lost 8 bases and the J segment 5 bases; nucleotides outside the gene matches: 7. This CDR3 is CASGLAGAGDTQYF. Written as DNA, the CDR3 is TGTGCCAGCGGGCTAGCGGGGGCCGGAGATACGCAGTATTTT.

This clone has just one count. J is TRBJ1-6 and V is TRBV11-2; 9 nucleotides align to TRBD1. Trimming at V came to 4 bases and at J to 4 bases, leaving 8 bases not matched to a gene. The CDR3 extends over 17 amino acids. Looked up from germline, CDR1 is SGHAT and CDR2 is FQNNGV. The CDR3 here is CASSSSPGTGYNSPLHF. The CDR3 nucleotides read TGTGCCAGCAGCTCAAGCCCCGGGACAGGGTATAATTCACCCCTCCACTTT.

The chain is built from TRBV19 and TRBJ1-1, with a tentative D call TRBD1 (5 bases). This CDR3 spans 14 amino acids. Germline V CDR1 and CDR2: LNHDA, SQIVND (reference sequence). V dropped 2 bases and J dropped 4 bases, with 11 bases sitting between them. This CDR3 is CASSILGGVTEAFF. CDR3 nucleotide sequence: TGTGCCAGTAGTATACTGGGGGGAGTCACTGAAGCTTTCTTT.

This clone was counted between two and nine times. J is TRBJ1-1 and V is TRBV7-9; TRBD1 might be the D (6 bases). Germline lookup yields CDR1 SEHNR and CDR2 FQNEAQ (reference sequence). CDR3 length equals 13 residues. V lost 4 bases and J 8 bases, leaving 14 bases between the germline ends. The chain's CDR3 is CASSWDTGSEAFF. As DNA, the CDR3 is TGTGCCAGCAGCTGGGACACAGGGAGCGAAGCTTTCTTT.

V is TRBV4-2 and J is TRBJ2-1, with TRBD2 matching over 11 bases. Germline CDR1 and CDR2: LGHNA and YNFKEQ. CDR3 length: 18 residues. J gave up 4 bases and V 1 base, and 9 bases lay outside the gene matches. CDR3 loop: CASSQGGGLAGGYNEQFF. In DNA, the CDR3 is TGTGCCAGCAGCCAAGGGGGGGGGCTAGCGGGGGGATACAATGAGCAGTTCTTC.

V gene TRBV6-1 combines with J gene TRBJ1-2; D is unresolved. The V gene lost 8 bases and the J gene lost 9 bases, with 16 bases spanning the gap. Germline-derived CDR1 and CDR2 are MNHNS and SASEGT. This CDR3 is 12 amino acids long. In nucleotides, the CDR3 is TGTGCCAGCCGGGCTCCGGGGTCCAGCTACACCTTC. Amino acids: CASRAPGSSYTF.

The chain combines TRBV18 with TRBJ2-1, with D perhaps matching TRBD2 (6 bases). Trimming left V 0 bases short and J 5 bases short, with 11 bases between. The length of the CDR3 is 15 residues. The germline gives CDR1 KGHSH, CDR2 LQKENI. The CDR3 DNA follows: TGTGCCAGCTCACCACCCTCGGGACTCAACAATGAGCAGTTCTTC. Protein product: CASSPPSGLNNEQFF.

The V gene is TRBV5-4, the J gene TRBJ1-1; possibly TRBD1 for D (6 bases). V dropped 3 bases and J dropped 4 bases, with 13 bases sitting between them. CDR1 is SGHNT and CDR2 is YYREEE in the germline V gene (reference sequence). This CDR3 spans 14 amino acids. The CDR3 region has the DNA TGTGCCAGCAGCTCCCTTGGGGGCATCACTGAAGCTTTCTTT. Amino acid sequence: CASSSLGGITEAFF.

The rearrangement uses TRBV9 and TRBJ1-6, with 9 bases identical to TRBD1. The V gene's germline CDR1 is SGDLS and CDR2 YYNGEE. With V trimmed by 3 bases and J by 10 bases, 8 bases remained unmatched. The CDR3 covers 15 residues. The CDR3 DNA sequence: TGTGCCAGCAGCGCTCAAAGGACAGGGGAATCACCCCTCCACTTT. Residues: CASSAQRTGESPLHF.

The chain uses TRBV6-5 and TRBJ2-7, with D possibly being TRBD1 (6 bases). Germline CDR1 MNHEY, CDR2 SVGAGI. The CDR3 is 14 amino acids. Between the trimmed V and J ends, which lost 6 bases and 3 bases, there was a span of 15 bases. The CDR3 sequence: CASSVDRFIYEQYF. CDR3 DNA sequence: TGTGCCAGCAGCGTCGACAGGTTTATCTACGAGCAGTACTTC.

This clone occurred once. The genes are TRBV5-4 and TRBJ2-7, with TRBD2 matching over 10 bases. Trimming cost V 2 bases and J 2 bases; bases outside gene matches: 7. The CDR3 runs 16 residues. In germline, CDR1 is SGHNT, CDR2 YYREEE (reference sequence). CDR3 loop: CASSFGDSGGPYEQYF. DNA of the CDR3: TGTGCCAGCAGCTTTGGGGATAGCGGGGGGCCCTACGAGCAGTACTTC. Complete variable domain (other parts from reference TRBV5-4 and TRBJ2-7): ETGVTQSPTHLIKTRGQQVTLRCSSQSGHNTVSWYQQALGQGPQFIFQYYREEENGRGNFPPRFSGLQFPNYSSELNVNALELDDSALYLCASSFGDSGGPYEQYFGPGTRLTVT.

The genes are TRBV11-2 and TRBJ1-2, with TRBD1 as a possible D gene (5 bases). V was cut by 4 bases and J by 8 bases, with 17 bases left in between. The CDR3 spans 14 residues. Germline CDR1 SGHAT, CDR2 FQNNGV. CDR3 in amino acids: CASSSLKGQEGYTF. In DNA, the CDR3 is TGTGCCAGCAGCTCGCTGAAGGGGCAAGAGGGCTACACCTTC.

The V gene is TRBV5-5, the J gene TRBJ1-3; D unclear. The CDR3 sequence is 14 residues long. The germline V gene encodes CDR1 SGHKS and CDR2 YYEKEE (reference sequence). Trimming left V 4 bases short and J 0 bases short, with 8 bases between. CDR3 residues: CASSTPSSGNTIYF. Written as DNA, the CDR3 is TGTGCCAGCAGCACCCCCAGCTCTGGAAACACCATATATTTT.

This chain connects TRBV2 to TRBJ2-1; 13 bases are a match to TRBD2. The J segment lost 5 bases and the V segment lost 5 bases, leaving 0 bases of the junction unmatched. Germline CDR1 SNHLY, CDR2 FYNNEI. The CDR3 runs to 14 residues. The CDR3 spells CASSTSGGDNEQFF. CDR3 sequence (DNA): TGTGCCAGCAGTACTAGCGGGGGGGACAATGAGCAGTTCTTC.

This clone was seen once. This chain links TRBV30 with TRBJ2-1, with D possibly being TRBD1 (6 bases). The CDR3 covers 13 residues. Germline V gene data show CDR1 as GTSNPN and CDR2 as SVGIG (reference sequence). Trimming pared 5 bases from V and 0 bases from J, leaving 8 bases between. CDR3 in DNA: TGTGCCTGGCAGGGGAGCTCCTACAATGAGCAGTTCTTC. It is translated as CAWQGSSYNEQFF.

CDR3 sequence (DNA): TGTGCCAGCAGCTTTCGGGGGGGCAATGGCTACACCTTC. This encodes CASSFRGGNGYTF. This chain uses TRBV5-4 with TRBJ1-2; a weak D match, TRBD1 (6 bases). Germline CDR1 and CDR2: SGHNT and YYREEE (reference sequence). CDR3 size: 13 residues. V gave up 2 bases and J gave up 6 bases, with 11 bases separating them.